What follows is one T cell receptor beta chain and its context. This sample was taken from a study of CD8 T cells in Susac syndrome. With random hexamers, reverse transcription was performed on about 0.45 to 1 ug of RNA. TCRdb ran MiXCR on the immunoSEQ multiplex PCR reads and lists one entry per CDR3 protein. Of about 300,000 distinct CDR3 sequences detected, around 84% appear once; the ten largest clones hold about 0.11%. V was trimmed by 2 bases and J by 12 bases, leaving 14 bases between them. This CDR3 is 13 amino acids long. CDR1 MNHEY and CDR2 SMNVEV come from the germline V gene (reference sequence).

This sequence joins TRBV27 and TRBJ2-1; weak D call: TRBD2 (5 bases). Sequenced: CD8+ T cells from PBMCs. The TCR sequence derives from a human donor with multiple sclerosis. CDR3 region: CASSLGGRVGQFF. The CDR3, as DNA: TGTGCCAGCAGTTTAGGCGGGCGGGTAGGGCAGTTCTTC.